The clone carrying this T cell receptor (beta chain) was recorded many times. Its antigen is undetermined. The V gene's germline CDR1 is SGHTA and CDR2 FQGNSA. The junction had 15 bases not matched to a gene; V was cut back by 6 bases and J by 2 bases. The CDR3 runs 20 residues. The diagnoses drew upon clinical symptoms, serum thyroxine and TRAb, thyroid ultrasound and orbital computed tomography. This entry is derived from a study of T cells in Graves' hyperthyroidism and ophthalmopathy. Study at large: At initial diagnosis, before any treatment had begun, peripheral blood was obtained.

Researchers took RNA transcripts and amplified the TCR beta CDR3 regions from them. First-round RT-PCR targeting the TCR CDR3 was performed with the HTBI primer set. MiXCR was run by TCRdb on the multiplex PCR reads, yielding one entry per CDR3 protein. Of nearly 600,000 distinct CDR3 sequences listed, 11% to 15% are singletons. Findings and limits, study-wide: Researchers report that a 13 V-J model separated ophthalmopathy from stable hyperthyroidism.

This TCR came from a woman aged 18-29 years with Graves' ophthalmopathy. The chain employs TRBV7-2 and TRBJ2-1; 14 positions agree with TRBD2. The sequenced material came from blood. CDR3 sequence reads: CASRPDFGTSGRRTYNEQFF. The CDR3 nucleotides are TGTGCCAGCAGACCCGACTTCGGGACTAGCGGGAGAAGGACCTACAATGAGCAGTTCTTC.